Below, one T cell receptor (beta chain) is given with its context. This clonotype was counted at least ten times. It has no known antigen specificity. Base qualities were left out, and no much larger clone turns up one base away. The record originates from a study of neurological immune-mediated disorders (dated by TCRdb to between 2017 and 2020). About the full investigation: Peripheral blood TCR-beta repertoires from patients with HTLV-I-associated myelopathy (HAM/TSP), patients with multiple sclerosis, and healthy controls were compared in the study using UMI-based sequencing. Longitudinal samples, technical triplicates and paired sorted CD4+ and CD8+ T-cell subsets, alongside PBMC samples, were included among the roughly 96 TCR-beta libraries. Technical triplicate libraries were sequenced so that the variability in frequency of each individual clone could be precisely calculated. The cohort comprised 68 subjects: roughly 15 HAM/TSP patients, approximately 34 multiple sclerosis patients and 20 or so healthy controls. The investigation overall reported the following: TCR clonal expansion was highest in HAM/TSP patients and lowest in MS patients, with MS patients falling below even healthy controls. Across subjects, expanded clones never shared an identical CDR3 amino acid sequence, which suggests that the TCR-beta repertoires in every group were private.

cDNA synthesis used template-switch 5'RACE with a primer carrying a 10-nucleotide random unique molecular identifier tagging each TCR transcript. Over 190 million TCR-beta sequences, covering 15-18 subjects, were produced in each sequencing run. Total RNA was extracted with the RNeasy kit. TCR-beta VDJ regions were amplified with primers for the TCR constant region and the 5'RACE anchor, using the KAPA Real-time Library Amplification kit. A first PCR added sample indexes and Illumina adaptors, after which a second PCR increased the library yield. The roughly 650 bp TCR product was size-selected on a 2% E-gel SizeSelection system after Ampure bead purification. Library quality was checked on a Bioanalyzer, concentration was measured with Qubit, and libraries were quantified with the Kapa Library Quantification kit before pooling. An Illumina HiSeq 2500 sequenced the libraries paired-end 2 x 150 bp. To increase sequence diversity, about 23-32% phiX was spiked into each library pool. Turning to the authors' computational methods: The quality-filtered reads were processed with the UMI-based MiGEC pipeline, whose error correction step removed more than 90% of the raw TCR sequences. VDJ genes were aligned to IMGT germline references, and clonotypes were defined by unique CDR3 amino acid sequence plus V-J genes. Clonal expansion, Shannon diversity, and CDR3 relatedness (CalcPairwiseDistances, ClusterSamples) were evaluated with VDJtools, and phylogenetic trees were built with CLCbio workbench. Clones with at least 8 unique UMIs were defined as expanded, with this threshold being based on coefficient-of-variation modelling across technical triplicates. In TCRdb, the public reads were trimmed at Q25 with fastp and aligned with MiXCR, with productive beta chains retained. Rows matching on CDR3 protein sequence are summarized as one entry with the most common DNA and genes. The V and J calls come from TCRdb's annotation, not from the publication. The sample table lists 31,000 or so distinct CDR3 sequences, less than 15% of them with a count of one. The ten top clones hold more than 4.5% of the sample.

Per the publication, the time point label means: technical triplicate 2. For the sorted-subset TCR libraries, the starting material was about 930,000 sorted CD4+ or CD8+ T cells. PBMCs were separated from peripheral blood using Ficoll-Hypaque density gradient centrifugation and then cryopreserved in liquid nitrogen. Paired sorted CD4+ and CD8+ subsets came from healthy controls, HAM/TSP patients and MS patients. Material: CD4+ T cells from blood. The source is a female donor with HTLV-1-associated myelopathy (HAM/TSP).

The CDR3 in this case is CASSPPDWSTEAFF. The DNA reads as follows: TGTGCCAGCAGCCCTCCGGACTGGAGCACTGAAGCTTTCTTT. This chain is built from TRBV3-1 and TRBJ1-1, with no confidently assigned D gene. V gives up 4 bases and J gives up 4 bases, and the segment between their germline ends measures 13 bases. From its cysteine to its phenylalanine, the CDR3 spans 14 amino acids. The DNA shown is the 42-base CDR3, in frame from base 1. Sequences LGHDT (CDR1) and YNNKEL (CDR2) are obtained from the germline V gene (reference sequence).